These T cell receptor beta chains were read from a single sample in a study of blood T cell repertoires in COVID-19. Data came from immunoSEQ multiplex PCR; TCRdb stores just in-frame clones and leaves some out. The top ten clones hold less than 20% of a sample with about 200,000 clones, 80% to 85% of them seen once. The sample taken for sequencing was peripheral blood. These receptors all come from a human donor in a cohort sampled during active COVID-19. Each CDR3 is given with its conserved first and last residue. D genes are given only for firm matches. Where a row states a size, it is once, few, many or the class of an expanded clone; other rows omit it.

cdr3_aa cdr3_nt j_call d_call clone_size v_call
CASSLGGTAQYF TGTGCCAGCAGCTTAGGTGGAACAGCGCAGTACTTC TRBJ2-7 - once TRBV7-9
CASSLGLNRDLYNEQFF TGTGCCAGCAGCTTAGGACTTAATCGAGACCTCTACAATGAGCAGTTCTTC TRBJ2-1 - - TRBV7-9
CAIGGQSYNEQFF TGTGCCATCGGAGGACAGTCCTACAATGAGCAGTTCTTC TRBJ2-1 - - TRBV10-3
CASSSESGGVKNTQYF TGTGCCAGCAGCTCCGAAAGCGGGGGTGTGAAGAATACGCAGTATTTT TRBJ2-3 TRBD2 - TRBV11-2
CASSQGVVTEAFF TGCGCCAGCAGCCAAGGAGTCGTAACTGAAGCTTTCTTT TRBJ1-1 - - TRBV4-1
CASSLGTRETQYF TGTGCCAGCAGCTTAGGGACAAGAGAGACCCAGTACTTC TRBJ2-5 - - TRBV7-8
CASGRVGGTDTQYF TGTGCCAGCGGGAGGGTCGGGGGCACAGATACGCAGTATTTT TRBJ2-3 TRBD2 - TRBV11-1
CATRHFNTQYF TGTGCCACCAGGCACTTCAATACGCAGTATTTT TRBJ2-3 - few TRBV24-1
CAWKTGTGPNEQFF TGTGCCTGGAAGACCGGGACAGGGCCGAATGAGCAGTTCTTC TRBJ2-1 TRBD1 - TRBV30
CASSPFAEPTDTQYF TGTGCCAGCTCACCGTTCGCGGAGCCCACAGATACGCAGTATTTT TRBJ2-3 - - TRBV18
CASSGRRGATDTQYF TGTGCCAGCAGCGGTCGGCGGGGGGCAACAGATACGCAGTATTTT TRBJ2-3 TRBD2 few TRBV2
CASSDSQDSNQPQHF TGTGCCAGCAGTGACAGTCAGGATAGCAATCAGCCCCAGCATTTT TRBJ1-5 - - TRBV2
CATSSSSGRGYTF TGTGCCACCAGTAGTAGTTCGGGTCGAGGCTACACCTTC TRBJ1-2 - many TRBV24-1
CASTPFRDSNSPLHF TGTGCCAGCACCCCATTCCGGGACAGCAATTCACCCCTCCACTTT TRBJ1-6 TRBD1 - TRBV6-5